The 31 T cell receptor beta chains reported below all come from one sample, sequenced in a study of patients and donors after allogeneic stem cell transplantation. TCRdb reprocessed the RT-PCR reads with MiXCR, giving one entry per CDR3 protein. This table has 25,000 to 30,000 distinct CDR3 sequences, 8% to 10% appearing once. The material sequenced was blood, either unsorted or a sorted T cell fraction (not recorded which). These receptor sequences come from a human donor who was either an allogeneic HSCT recipient or a stem cell or donor lymphocyte infusion donor (not recorded which). It is not recorded whose cells these are; they may come from a transplant donor.

This clonotype has more than one count but fewer than ten. J is TRBJ2-7 and V is TRBV7-9; 9 bases match TRBD1. Trimming cost V 5 bases and J 9 bases; bases outside gene matches: 14. This CDR3 has 15 residues. CDR1 is SEHNR, CDR2 FQNEAQ, per germline (reference sequence). CDR3 bases: TGTGCCAGCAGCCCCCGCCCGGGACAGGGAGCAAGGCAGTACTTC. This translates into CASSPRPGQGARQYF.

This clonotype was counted many times. The V and J genes are TRBV6-1 and TRBJ1-1; possible D gene TRBD1, 5 bases. Germline V gene sequence: CDR1 MNHNS, CDR2 SASEGT. The V and J ends lost 8 bases and 5 bases respectively, with 21 bases between them. This CDR3 has 15 residues. The CDR3 DNA sequence: TGTGCCAGCTTTCTTGAACCGGGACTCAGAACTGAAGCTTTCTTT. Translated: CASFLEPGLRTEAFF.

V gene TRBV18 combines with J gene TRBJ2-3; TRBD2 agrees at 12 bases. The V and J ends lost 6 bases and 5 bases, in that order; junction bases with no gene match: 9. This CDR3 region has 16 residues. The germline V gene has CDR1 KGHSH and CDR2 LQKENI. This CDR3 is CASSRRTSGAGDTQYF. The CDR3 region has the DNA TGTGCCAGCTCCCGGCGGACTAGCGGGGCAGGAGATACGCAGTATTTT.

The chain recombines TRBV20-1 with TRBJ2-5, with 9 bases identical to TRBD1. Germline CDR1 reads DFQATT; CDR2 reads SNEGSKA (reference sequence). With V trimmed by 8 bases and J by 2 bases, 9 bases remained unmatched. This CDR3 contains 14 residues. This CDR3 reads CSRTAGTGQETQYF. The CDR3 nucleotides read TGCAGTCGGACCGCCGGGACAGGGCAAGAGACCCAGTACTTC.

V and J are TRBV7-8 and TRBJ2-5, with 9 bases aligning to TRBD2. The CDR3 sequence is 16 residues long. Germline V lookup: CDR1 SGHVS, CDR2 FQNEAQ. V was pared by 6 bases and J by 5 bases, with 13 bases of the junction left unmatched. The DNA for the CDR3 is TGTGCCAGCAGGTACGGCCCAGCGGGGGGCCATGAGACCCAGTACTTC. Translated, it gives CASRYGPAGGHETQYF. Using reference TRBV7-8 and TRBJ2-5 for the parts outside the CDR3, the full variable domain is GAGVSQSPRYKVAKRGQDVALRCDPISGHVSLFWYQQALGQGPEFLTYFQNEAQLDKSGLPSDRFFAERPEGSVSTLKIQRTQQEDSAVYLCASRYGPAGGHETQYFGPGTRLLVL.

The V and J genes are TRBV2 and TRBJ1-3; possibly TRBD1 for D (5 bases). Germline V gene data show CDR1 as SNHLY and CDR2 as FYNNEI. The CDR3 contains 14 residues. Trimming removed 4 bases at V and 4 bases at J, with 11 bases between. The CDR3 spells CASSVAGPGNTIYF. The DNA for the CDR3 is TGTGCCAGCAGTGTAGCAGGGCCCGGAAACACCATATATTTT.

This clonotype was detected only a few times. The rearrangement joins TRBV19 to TRBJ2-1; the match to TRBD1 covers 11 bases. The CDR3 spans 16 residues. Germline trimming cut 4 bases from V and 3 bases from J; bases unmatched to any gene: 5. From germline, CDR1 is LNHDA and CDR2 SQIVND (reference sequence). The CDR3, as DNA: TGTGCCAGTAGTAAAACGGGGACAGGGGGCTACAATGAGCAGTTCTTC. Translated: CASSKTGTGGYNEQFF.

This chain joins TRBV6-1 and TRBJ2-7; D not certain. CDR1 is MNHNS and CDR2 is SASEGT in the germline V gene. Trimming cost V 7 bases and J 3 bases, with 22 bases left between them. There are 16 residues in the CDR3. This CDR3 reads CASTEKGRNDIYEQYF. For the CDR3, the DNA is TGTGCCAGCACCGAAAAAGGACGTAATGATATCTACGAGCAGTACTTC.

This clonotype has ten or more counts. The chain couples TRBV28 to TRBJ1-4; 7 bases match TRBD1. The CDR3 covers 13 residues. Trimming at V came to 7 bases and at J to 7 bases, leaving 6 bases not matched to a gene. Germline-derived CDR1 and CDR2 are MDHEN and SYDVKM. In nucleotides, the CDR3 is TGTGCCAGCAAACGACCAGGGGGTGAAAAACTGTTTTTT. Protein sequence: CASKRPGGEKLFF. Together with reference TRBV28 and TRBJ1-4, the CDR3 gives the full variable domain: DVKVTQSSRYLVKRTGEKVFLECVQDMDHENMFWYRQDPGLGLRLIYFSYDVKMKEKGDIPEGYSVSREKKERFSLILESASTNQTSMYLCASKRPGGEKLFFGSGTQLSVL.

This clonotype appeared a few times. The chain has TRBV27 and TRBJ2-2, with D unclear. V was clipped by 6 bases and J by 8 bases, with 19 bases between them. In germline, CDR1 is MNHEY, CDR2 SMNVEV (reference sequence). CDR3 length equals 15 residues. The CDR3 reads CASSGNGYSPGELFF. The DNA of the CDR3 is TGTGCCAGCAGCGGCAATGGGTACTCACCTGGGGAGCTGTTTTTT.

This clonotype was counted between two and nine times. The chain couples TRBV5-5 to TRBJ2-7, with a possible D match to TRBD1 (5 bases). The V gene's germline CDR1 is SGHKS and CDR2 YYEKEE (reference sequence). The V gene lost 4 bases and the J gene lost 0 bases, with 11 bases spanning the gap. CDR3 length equals 14 residues. The CDR3 region has the DNA TGTGCCAGCAGCCCCTGGCAGGGCTCCTACGAGCAGTACTTC. Protein: CASSPWQGSYEQYF.

The V and J genes are TRBV10-3 and TRBJ2-7, with TRBD2 matching 13 bases. The ends lost 5 bases at V and 7 bases at J; junction bases unmatched: 11. From germline, CDR1 is ENHRY and CDR2 SYGVKD. This CDR3 is built from 16 residues. The CDR3 region is CAISRSPGLAGREQYF. In DNA, the CDR3 is TGTGCCATCAGTCGCTCGCCGGGACTAGCGGGGAGGGAGCAGTACTTC.

This clonotype was counted at least ten times. The chain has TRBV20-1 and TRBJ1-2, with TRBD1 matching over 7 bases. The V segment lost 3 bases and the J segment 7 bases; nucleotides outside the gene matches: 14. CDR3 length: 15 residues. From germline, CDR1 is DFQATT and CDR2 SNEGSKA (reference sequence). The CDR3, as DNA: TGCAGTGCTAGCGGGCAGGGGGGATATCGGGGTGGCTACACCTTC. Its translation is CSASGQGGYRGGYTF.

In its sample, this clonotype was seen many times. The chain carries TRBV5-1 and TRBJ2-5; TRBD2 matches at 8 bases. CDR3 length equals 16 residues. The trim removed 6 bases at V and 4 bases at J, leaving 14 bases unmatched. The germline V gene encodes CDR1 SGHRS and CDR2 YFSETQ. CDR3 bases: TGCGCCAGCACCTTCGCGGGGGGCCCACTAGTAGAGACCCAGTACTTC. Translation: CASTFAGGPLVETQYF.

This clonotype has ten or more counts. V gene TRBV11-2 combines with J gene TRBJ1-2; tentative D call: TRBD1 (5 bases). Germline V gene sequence: CDR1 SGHAT, CDR2 FQNNGV. This CDR3 has 16 residues. V was trimmed by 0 bases and J by 5 bases, leaving 16 bases between them. The CDR3 sequence: CASSLDPRDGVYGYTF. CDR3 DNA sequence: TGTGCCAGCAGCTTAGATCCAAGGGACGGAGTTTATGGCTACACCTTC. The full variable domain, in which reference TRBV11-2 and TRBJ1-2 provide the parts outside the CDR3, is EAGVAQSPRYKIIEKRQSVAFWCNPISGHATLYWYQQILGQGPKLLIQFQNNGVVDDSQLPKDRFSAERLKGVDSTLKIQPAKLEDSAVYLCASSLDPRDGVYGYTFGSGTRLTVV.

The genes are TRBV28 and TRBJ2-3; TRBD1 might be the D (6 bases). The CDR3 is 15 residues long. V was trimmed by 6 bases and J by 2 bases, leaving 15 bases between them. Germline assignment: CDR1 MDHEN and CDR2 SYDVKM. The CDR3 DNA follows: TGTGCCAGCAGCCCTATTGGGGACACCACAGATACGCAGTATTTT. Protein: CASSPIGDTTDTQYF.

This clonotype was seen a few times. The V gene is TRBV7-9, the J gene TRBJ2-1, with 8 bases lining up with TRBD2. The CDR3 has 14 amino acids. Germline lookup yields CDR1 SEHNR and CDR2 FQNEAQ (reference sequence). The junction had 9 bases not matched to a gene; V was cut back by 4 bases and J by 10 bases. The CDR3 nucleotides read TGTGCCAGCAGCTGGGGACTAGGGGCAGAAGAGCAGTTCTTC. Amino acids: CASSWGLGAEEQFF.

The V and J genes are TRBV10-3 and TRBJ1-2; 11 bases agree with TRBD1. Germline CDR1 ENHRY, CDR2 SYGVKD. This CDR3 has 14 amino acids. J was trimmed by 7 bases and V by 2 bases; bases with no gene match: 3. CDR3 DNA sequence: TGTGCCATCAGTGAGGGACAGGGGGCGAGTGGCTACACCTTC. Translating gives CAISEGQGASGYTF.

This clonotype was counted many times. The chain combines TRBV4-2 with TRBJ2-1; the D is unclear. The CDR3 extends over 13 amino acids. V was shortened by 4 bases and J by 4 bases, with 8 bases between the two germline ends. The germline gives CDR1 LGHNA, CDR2 YNFKEQ. The CDR3 spells CASSRTEYNEQFF. For the CDR3, the DNA is TGTGCCAGCAGCCGCACAGAGTACAATGAGCAGTTCTTC.

This clonotype showed up many times. V and J are TRBV12-3 or TRBV12-4 and TRBJ1-1; the match to TRBD1 covers 7 bases. The CDR3 runs to 14 residues. Trimming at V came to 2 bases and at J to 5 bases, leaving 5 bases not matched to a gene. DNA of the CDR3: TGTGCCAGCAGTTTAAACAGGGGTCGGACTGAAGCTTTCTTT. Protein sequence: CASSLNRGRTEAFF.

This clonotype occurred many times. The V gene is TRBV20-1, the J gene TRBJ2-5; TRBD2 matches 11 bases. This CDR3 is built from 14 residues. In germline, CDR1 is DFQATT, CDR2 SNEGSKA (reference sequence). V shed 1 base and J 4 bases; nucleotides not matched to a gene: 2. The CDR3 loop is CSARVAGGAETQYF. The CDR3 nucleotides read TGCAGTGCTAGAGTAGCGGGAGGGGCAGAGACCCAGTACTTC.

This clonotype was observed at least ten times. This chain uses TRBV20-1 with TRBJ2-2; 9 bases fit TRBD2. Germline V lookup: CDR1 DFQATT, CDR2 SNEGSKA (reference sequence). CDR3 length: 16 amino acids. Losses at the gene ends were 0 bases for V and 6 bases for J; bases not matched to a gene: 8. The CDR3 DNA reads TGCAGTGCTAGAGACCACCAGCGGGGGGAGGCCGGGGAGCTGTTTTTT. It translates to CSARDHQRGEAGELFF.

The table lists this clonotype with many counts. The CDR3 nucleotides read TGTGCCAGCAGCTATGGGACAGGGACCCTCTATGGCTACACCTTC. Translating it yields CASSYGTGTLYGYTF. The chain uses TRBV28 and TRBJ1-2, with 9 bases matching TRBD1. V was clipped by 6 bases and J by 4 bases; unmatched bases: 9. This CDR3 is 15 amino acids long. Per the germline V gene, CDR1 is MDHEN and CDR2 is SYDVKM.

This clonotype was detected only a few times. This chain uses TRBV29-1 with TRBJ1-1, with D possibly matching TRBD1 (6 bases). There are 16 residues in the CDR3. Trimming took off 4 bases at V and 3 bases at J, with 21 bases between the two ends. The germline V gene has CDR1 SQVTM and CDR2 ANQGSEA. The CDR3 region is CSVGKRGAGPYTEAFF. The CDR3 region has the DNA TGCAGCGTTGGGAAGAGGGGGGCCGGCCCTTACACTGAAGCTTTCTTT.

This sequence joins TRBV3-1 and TRBJ2-2, with TRBD2 identical over 12 bases. This CDR3 spans 16 amino acids. CDR1 is LGHDT and CDR2 is YNNKEL in the germline V gene (reference sequence). V gave up 4 bases and J gave up 6 bases; unmatched junction bases: 6. CDR3 protein: CASSRLAGGPSGELFF. The CDR3, as DNA: TGTGCCAGCAGCCGCCTAGCGGGGGGGCCTTCCGGGGAGCTGTTTTTT. The whole variable domain, filled in from reference TRBV3-1 and TRBJ2-2, reads DTAVSQTPKYLVTQMGNDKSIKCEQNLGHDTMYWYKQDSKKFLKIMFSYNNKELIINETVPNRFSPKSPDKAHLNLHINSLELGDSAVYFCASSRLAGGPSGELFFGEGSRLTVL.

This clonotype was seen only a few times. This sequence joins TRBV5-1 and TRBJ2-6; 7 positions match TRBD1. With 4 bases clipped from V and 4 bases from J, the junction kept 8 bases outside the gene matches. The CDR3 runs 16 residues. CDR1 and CDR2 from the germline V gene are SGHRS and YFSETQ. The CDR3 sequence: CASSPSTGRGANVLTF. CDR3 bases: TGCGCCAGCAGCCCATCGACAGGGCGGGGGGCCAACGTCCTGACTTTC. Together with reference TRBV5-1 and TRBJ2-6, the CDR3 gives the full variable domain: KAGVTQTPRYLIKTRGQQVTLSCSPISGHRSVSWYQQTPGQGLQFLFEYFSETQRNKGNFPGRFSGRQFSNSRSEMNVSTLELGDSALYLCASSPSTGRGANVLTFGAGSRLTVL.

The rearrangement joins TRBV20-1 to TRBJ1-2; TRBD1 might be the D (5 bases). CDR1 and CDR2 from the germline V gene are DFQATT and SNEGSKA (reference sequence). The CDR3 contains 13 residues. Between the trimmed V and J ends, which lost 1 base and 3 bases, there was a span of 9 bases. The CDR3: CSARGGGDYGYTF. In DNA form, the CDR3 reads TGCAGTGCTAGAGGTGGGGGGGACTATGGCTACACCTTC.

This clonotype came up many times. The chain has TRBV5-1 and TRBJ2-7; weak D call: TRBD2 (5 bases). The CDR3 has 15 amino acids. Germline CDR1 is SGHRS and CDR2 is YFSETQ. V was shortened by 1 base and J by 3 bases, with 14 bases between the two germline ends. CDR3 in DNA: TGCGCCAGCAGCTTGAGGCTAGCCCCGGGCTACGAGCAGTACTTC. Translated: CASSLRLAPGYEQYF.

The chain has TRBV11-1 and TRBJ2-3; 13 positions match TRBD2. Germline V gives CDR1 SGHAT, CDR2 FQDESV (reference sequence). With V trimmed by 0 bases and J by 2 bases, 14 bases remained unmatched. This CDR3 comprises 21 residues. The CDR3 nucleotides read TGTGCCAGCAGCTTAGCGATCAAACTAGCGGGAGGGGGTCGGCACACAGATACGCAGTATTTT. Translation gives CASSLAIKLAGGGRHTDTQYF.

In this sample, this clonotype turned up many times. The chain recombines TRBV3-1 with TRBJ1-1; 8 bases agree with TRBD1. V shed 4 bases and J 4 bases; nucleotides not matched to a gene: 5. The CDR3 contains 14 residues. Per germline, CDR1 LGHDT and CDR2 YNNKEL (reference sequence). CDR3: CASSRMDRATEAFF. The CDR3 coding sequence is TGTGCCAGCAGCCGTATGGACAGGGCCACTGAAGCTTTCTTT.

The rearrangement links TRBV5-1 to TRBJ1-1; D is unresolved. The CDR3 length is 14 residues. V was trimmed by 0 bases and J by 2 bases, leaving 8 bases between them. Germline V CDR1 and CDR2: SGHRS, YFSETQ. The CDR3 here is CASSLDGFNTEAFF. CDR3 sequence (DNA): TGCGCCAGCAGCTTGGATGGGTTCAACACTGAAGCTTTCTTT.